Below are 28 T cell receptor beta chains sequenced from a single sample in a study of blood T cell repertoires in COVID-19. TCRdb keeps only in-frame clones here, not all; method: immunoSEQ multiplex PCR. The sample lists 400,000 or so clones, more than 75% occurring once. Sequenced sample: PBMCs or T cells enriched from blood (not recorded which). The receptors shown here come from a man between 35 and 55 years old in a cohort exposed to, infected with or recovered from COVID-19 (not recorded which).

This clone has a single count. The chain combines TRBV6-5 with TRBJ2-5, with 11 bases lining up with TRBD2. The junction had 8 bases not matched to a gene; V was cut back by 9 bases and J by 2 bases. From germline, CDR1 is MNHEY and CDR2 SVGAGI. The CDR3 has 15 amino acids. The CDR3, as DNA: TGTGCCAGAACCCCAGGGACTAGCGGACAAGAGACCCAGTACTTC. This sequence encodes CARTPGTSGQETQYF.

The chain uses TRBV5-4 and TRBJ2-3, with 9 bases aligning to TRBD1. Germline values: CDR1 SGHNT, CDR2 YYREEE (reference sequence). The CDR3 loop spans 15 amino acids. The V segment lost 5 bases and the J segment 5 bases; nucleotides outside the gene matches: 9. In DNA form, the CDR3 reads TGTGCCAGCAGGCCGGACAGGGGATCGAGAGATACGCAGTATTTT. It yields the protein CASRPDRGSRDTQYF.

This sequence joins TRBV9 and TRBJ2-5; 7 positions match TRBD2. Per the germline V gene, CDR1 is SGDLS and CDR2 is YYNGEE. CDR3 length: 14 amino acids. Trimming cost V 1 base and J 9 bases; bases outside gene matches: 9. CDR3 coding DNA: TGTGCCAGCAGCGTACAAGCTAGCGGTAGGGCCCAGTACTTC. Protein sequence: CASSVQASGRAQYF.

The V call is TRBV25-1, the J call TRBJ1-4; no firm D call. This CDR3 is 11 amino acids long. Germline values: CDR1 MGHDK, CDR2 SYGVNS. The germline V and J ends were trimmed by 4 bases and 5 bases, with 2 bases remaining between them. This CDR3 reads CASSANEKLFF. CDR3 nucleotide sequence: TGTGCCAGCAGTGCGAATGAAAAACTGTTTTTT. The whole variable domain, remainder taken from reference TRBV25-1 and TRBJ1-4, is EADIYQTPRYLVIGTGKKITLECSQTMGHDKMYWYQQDPGMELHLIHYSYGVNSTEKGDLSSESTVSRIRTEHFPLTLESARPSHTSQYLCASSANEKLFFGSGTQLSVL.

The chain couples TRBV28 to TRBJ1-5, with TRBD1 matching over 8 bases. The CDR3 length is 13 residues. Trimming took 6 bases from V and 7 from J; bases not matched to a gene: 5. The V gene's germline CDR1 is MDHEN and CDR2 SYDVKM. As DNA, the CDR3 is TGTGCCAGCAGGCGACAGGGGTCCCAGCCCCAGCATTTT. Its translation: CASRRQGSQPQHF.

The CDR3: CASSLVGQDNSPLHF. CDR3 DNA: TGCGCCAGCAGCTTGGTGGGACAGGATAATTCACCCCTCCACTTT. The rearrangement uses TRBV5-1 and TRBJ1-6, with TRBD1 identical over 8 bases. The V gene end was trimmed by 0 bases and the J gene end by 5 bases; junction bases not matched to a gene: 1. Germline CDR1 and CDR2: SGHRS and YFSETQ. There are 15 residues in the CDR3.

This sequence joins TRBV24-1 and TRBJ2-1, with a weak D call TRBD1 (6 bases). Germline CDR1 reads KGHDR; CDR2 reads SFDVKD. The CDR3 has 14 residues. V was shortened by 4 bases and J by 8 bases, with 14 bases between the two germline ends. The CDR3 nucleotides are TGTGCCACCAGTGACAGAAACAGGGCCCATGAGCAGTTCTTC. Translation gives CATSDRNRAHEQFF.

CDR3 protein: CASSYSPGTQAYGYTF. The CDR3 bases are TGTGCCAGCAGTTACTCGCCCGGTACCCAGGCCTATGGCTACACCTTC. The chain carries TRBV6-5 and TRBJ1-2, with D unclear. Germline CDR1 and CDR2: MNHEY and SVGAGI. V was clipped by 0 bases and J by 4 bases, with 15 bases between them. The CDR3 runs to 16 residues.

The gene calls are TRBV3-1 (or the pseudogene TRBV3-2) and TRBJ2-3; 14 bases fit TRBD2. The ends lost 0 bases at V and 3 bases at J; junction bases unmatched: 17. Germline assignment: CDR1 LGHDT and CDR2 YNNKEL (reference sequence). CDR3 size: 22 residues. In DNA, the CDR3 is TGTGCCAGCAGCCAAGACATTATGACAGGTCGGACTAGCGGGAGGTATACAGATACGCAGTATTTT. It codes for CASSQDIMTGRTSGRYTDTQYF.

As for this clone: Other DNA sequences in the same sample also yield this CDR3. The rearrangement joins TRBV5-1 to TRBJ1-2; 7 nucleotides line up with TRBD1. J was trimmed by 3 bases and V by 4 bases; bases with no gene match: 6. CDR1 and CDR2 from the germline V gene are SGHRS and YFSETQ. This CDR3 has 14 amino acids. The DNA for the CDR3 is TGCGCCAGCAGCCTAGGGACAGACCACTATGGCTACACCTTC. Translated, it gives CASSLGTDHYGYTF.

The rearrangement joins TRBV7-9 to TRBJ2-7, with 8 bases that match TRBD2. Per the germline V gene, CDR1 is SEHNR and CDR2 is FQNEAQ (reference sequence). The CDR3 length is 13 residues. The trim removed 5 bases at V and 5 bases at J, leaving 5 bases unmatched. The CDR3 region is CASSPGTSHEQYF. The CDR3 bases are TGTGCCAGCAGCCCCGGGACTAGTCACGAGCAGTACTTC.

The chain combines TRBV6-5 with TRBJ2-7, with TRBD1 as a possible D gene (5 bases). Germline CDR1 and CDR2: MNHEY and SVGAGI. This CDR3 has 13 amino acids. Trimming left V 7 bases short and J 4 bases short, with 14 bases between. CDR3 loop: CASKRLDTYEQYF. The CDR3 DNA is TGTGCCAGCAAACGTCTGGACACTTACGAGCAGTACTTC.

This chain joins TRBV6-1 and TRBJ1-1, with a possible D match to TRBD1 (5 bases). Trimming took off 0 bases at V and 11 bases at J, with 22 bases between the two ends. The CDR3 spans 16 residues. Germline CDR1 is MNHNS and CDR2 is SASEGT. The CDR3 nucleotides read TGTGCCAGCAGTGAAGCGATGTCGCAGGGATTTGCTGGGGCTTTCTTT. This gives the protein CASSEAMSQGFAGAFF.

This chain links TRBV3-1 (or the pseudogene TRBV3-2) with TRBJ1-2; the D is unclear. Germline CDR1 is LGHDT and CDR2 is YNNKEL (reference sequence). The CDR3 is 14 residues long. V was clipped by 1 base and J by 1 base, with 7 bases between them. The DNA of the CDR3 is TGTGCCAGCAGCCAAGGGCGGGATAACTATGGCTACACCTTC. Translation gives CASSQGRDNYGYTF.

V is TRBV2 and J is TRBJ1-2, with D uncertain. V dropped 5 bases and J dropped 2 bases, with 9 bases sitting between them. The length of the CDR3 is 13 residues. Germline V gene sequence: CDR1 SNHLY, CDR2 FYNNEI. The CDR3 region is CASSPGENYGYTF. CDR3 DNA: TGTGCCAGCAGTCCTGGGGAGAACTATGGCTACACCTTC.

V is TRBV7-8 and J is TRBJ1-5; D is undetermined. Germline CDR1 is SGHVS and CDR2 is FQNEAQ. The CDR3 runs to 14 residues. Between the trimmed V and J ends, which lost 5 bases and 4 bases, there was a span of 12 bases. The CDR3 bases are TGTGCCAGCAGCCAAGCGGAGCGAAATCAGCCCCAGCATTTT. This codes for CASSQAERNQPQHF.

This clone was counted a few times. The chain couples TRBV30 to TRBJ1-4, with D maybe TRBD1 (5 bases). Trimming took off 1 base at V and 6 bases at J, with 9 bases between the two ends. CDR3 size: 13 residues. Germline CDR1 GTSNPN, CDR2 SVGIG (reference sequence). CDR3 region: CAWSEWGDEKLFF. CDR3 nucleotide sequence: TGTGCCTGGAGTGAATGGGGCGATGAAAAACTGTTTTTT. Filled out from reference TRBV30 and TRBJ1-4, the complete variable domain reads SQTIHQWPATLVQPVGSPLSLECTVEGTSNPNLYWYRQAAGRGLQLLFYSVGIGQISSEVPQNLSASRPQDRQFILSSKKLLLSDSGFYLCAWSEWGDEKLFFGSGTQLSVL.

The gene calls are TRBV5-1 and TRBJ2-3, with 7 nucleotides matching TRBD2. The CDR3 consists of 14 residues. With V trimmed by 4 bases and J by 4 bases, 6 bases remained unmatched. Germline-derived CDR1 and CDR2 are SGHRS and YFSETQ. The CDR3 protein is CASSNRDYSDTQYF. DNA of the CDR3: TGCGCCAGCAGCAACCGGGACTATTCAGATACGCAGTATTTT.

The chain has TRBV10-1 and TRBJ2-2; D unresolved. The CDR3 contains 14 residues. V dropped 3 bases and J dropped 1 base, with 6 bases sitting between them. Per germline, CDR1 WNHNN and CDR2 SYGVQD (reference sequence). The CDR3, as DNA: TGCGCCAGCAGTGAAAAGCTGAACACCGGGGAGCTGTTTTTT. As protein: CASSEKLNTGELFF.

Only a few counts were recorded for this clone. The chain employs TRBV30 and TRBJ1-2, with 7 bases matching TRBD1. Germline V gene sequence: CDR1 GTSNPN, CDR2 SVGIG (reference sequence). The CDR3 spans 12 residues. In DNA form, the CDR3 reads TGTGCATCCCAACCGACAGGGTATGGCTACACCTTC. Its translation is CASQPTGYGYTF.

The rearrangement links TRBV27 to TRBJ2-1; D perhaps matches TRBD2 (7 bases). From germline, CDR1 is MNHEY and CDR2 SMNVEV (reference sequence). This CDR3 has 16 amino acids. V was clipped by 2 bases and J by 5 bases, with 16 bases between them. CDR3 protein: CASSLEGGVYNNEQFF. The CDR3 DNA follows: TGTGCCAGCAGTTTAGAGGGGGGGGTATATAACAATGAGCAGTTCTTC.

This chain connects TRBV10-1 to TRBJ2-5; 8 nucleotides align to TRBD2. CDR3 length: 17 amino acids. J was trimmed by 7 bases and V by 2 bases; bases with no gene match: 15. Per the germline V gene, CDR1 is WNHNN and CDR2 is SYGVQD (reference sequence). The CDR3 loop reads CASSEEGGSGKSGTQYF. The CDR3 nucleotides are TGCGCCAGCAGTGAGGAAGGGGGTAGCGGGAAGTCGGGGACCCAGTACTTC.

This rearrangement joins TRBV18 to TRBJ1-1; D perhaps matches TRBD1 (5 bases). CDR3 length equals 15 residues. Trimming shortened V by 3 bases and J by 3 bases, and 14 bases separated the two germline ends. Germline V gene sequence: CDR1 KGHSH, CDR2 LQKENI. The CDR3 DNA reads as TGTGCCAGCTCACCGCTAACGTCAGGGTACACTGAAGCTTTCTTT. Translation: CASSPLTSGYTEAFF.

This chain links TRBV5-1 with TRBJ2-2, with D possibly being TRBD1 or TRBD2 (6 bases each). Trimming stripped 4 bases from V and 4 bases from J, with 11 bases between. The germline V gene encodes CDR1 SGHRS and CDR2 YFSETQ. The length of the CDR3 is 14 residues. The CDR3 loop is CASSLGGATGELFF. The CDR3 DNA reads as TGCGCCAGCAGCCTGGGGGGCGCCACCGGGGAGCTGTTTTTT.

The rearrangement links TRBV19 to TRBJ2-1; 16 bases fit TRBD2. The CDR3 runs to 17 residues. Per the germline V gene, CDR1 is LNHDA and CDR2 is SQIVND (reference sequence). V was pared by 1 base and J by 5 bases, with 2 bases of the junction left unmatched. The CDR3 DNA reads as TGTGCCAGTAGTATAGGGGGACTAGCGGGAGGGAACAATGAGCAGTTCTTC. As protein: CASSIGGLAGGNNEQFF.

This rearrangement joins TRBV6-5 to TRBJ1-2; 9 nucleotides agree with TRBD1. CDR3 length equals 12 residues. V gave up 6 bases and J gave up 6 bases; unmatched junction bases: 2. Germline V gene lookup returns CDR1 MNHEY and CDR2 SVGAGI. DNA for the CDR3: TGTGCCAGCAGCCGGGACAGGGATGGCTACACCTTC. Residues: CASSRDRDGYTF.

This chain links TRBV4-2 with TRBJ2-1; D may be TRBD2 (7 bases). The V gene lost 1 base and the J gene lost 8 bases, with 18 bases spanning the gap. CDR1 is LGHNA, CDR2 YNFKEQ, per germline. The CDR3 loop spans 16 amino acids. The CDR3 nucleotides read TGTGCCAGCAGCCAAGGCGATGGAGGGGGGGCCGATGAGCAGTTCTTC. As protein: CASSQGDGGGADEQFF.

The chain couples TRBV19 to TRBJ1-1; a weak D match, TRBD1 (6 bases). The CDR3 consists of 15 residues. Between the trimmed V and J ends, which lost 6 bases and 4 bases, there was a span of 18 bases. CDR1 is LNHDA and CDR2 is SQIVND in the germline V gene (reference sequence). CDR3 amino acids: CASSSQSSRGTEAFF. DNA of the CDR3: TGTGCCAGTAGCTCACAGAGCTCCAGGGGCACTGAAGCTTTCTTT.